The 27 T cell receptor beta chains listed next were all sequenced from one sample in a study of OX40 agonist ivuxolimab in advanced cancers. The method was immunoSEQ multiplex PCR; TCRdb's version includes in-frame clones alone and lacks a portion of them. The sample has over 75,000 clones, less than 95% seen once. The sequencing here drew on CD4+ or CD8+ T cells sorted from blood, taken in a trial of the OX40 agonist ivuxolimab. These receptors came from an adult with an advanced solid tumor such as melanoma, head and neck, liver or kidney cancer.

V usage is TRBV28 and J usage is TRBJ2-5; D unresolved. This CDR3 spans 14 amino acids. The germline V gene has CDR1 MDHEN and CDR2 SYDVKM. Trimming removed 6 bases at V and 5 bases at J, with 16 bases between. The CDR3 loop reads CASSPSGLRETQYF. The CDR3 nucleotides read TGTGCCAGCAGCCCGAGTGGGTTGAGGGAGACCCAGTACTTC.

V is TRBV10-3 and J is TRBJ2-3; 11 nucleotides match TRBD2. With 6 bases clipped from V and 2 bases from J, the junction kept 13 bases outside the gene matches. Germline-derived CDR1 and CDR2 are ENHRY and SYGVKD. The CDR3 spans 18 residues. This CDR3 reads CAIRDLAGGLPDTDTQYF. In nucleotides, the CDR3 is TGTGCCATCAGGGACCTAGCGGGGGGCCTACCCGACACAGATACGCAGTATTTT.

The rearrangement uses TRBV4-1 and TRBJ2-3; D remains unclear. The CDR3 has 15 amino acids. The germline V gene encodes CDR1 MGHRA and CDR2 YSYEKL. Between the trimmed V and J ends, which lost 0 bases and 1 base, there was a span of 8 bases. The CDR3 bases are TGCGCCAGCAGCCAAGATCCCGCGGGCACAGATACGCAGTATTTT. Amino acid sequence: CASSQDPAGTDTQYF.

Only one count was recorded for this clone. The rearrangement links TRBV9 to TRBJ1-5, with D perhaps TRBD1 (6 bases). Germline loops: CDR1 SGDLS, CDR2 YYNGEE. Trimming removed 0 bases from V and 4 bases from J, with 8 bases in between. The CDR3 sequence is 14 residues long. CDR3 nucleotides: TGTGCCAGCAGCGTAGGGACAGCAAATCAGCCCCAGCATTTT. Its translation: CASSVGTANQPQHF. The whole variable domain, filled in from reference TRBV9 and TRBJ1-5, reads DSGVTQTPKHLITATGQRVTLRCSPRSGDLSVYWYQQSLDQGLQFLIQYYNGEERAKGNILERFSAQQFPDLHSELNLSSLELGDSALYFCASSVGTANQPQHFGDGTRLSIL.

J is TRBJ2-7 and V is TRBV7-2; 8 bases are shared with TRBD1. The junction had 8 bases not matched to a gene; V was cut back by 4 bases and J by 6 bases. Germline CDR1 is SGHTA and CDR2 is FQGNSA. The CDR3 runs to 14 residues. The CDR3 loop is CASSSDRVVGEQYF. In DNA, the CDR3 is TGTGCCAGCAGCTCGGACAGGGTCGTCGGCGAGCAGTACTTC.

This chain uses TRBV7-9 with TRBJ1-1; the D is unclear. Trimming took off 1 base at V and 5 bases at J, with 8 bases between the two ends. CDR3 length: 13 residues. Per the germline V gene, CDR1 is SEHNR and CDR2 is FQNEAQ (reference sequence). The CDR3 coding sequence is TGTGCCAGCAGCTTAGTCTTTCCTACTGAAGCTTTCTTT. Amino acids: CASSLVFPTEAFF.

The chain joins TRBV5-1 to TRBJ2-3, with D maybe TRBD1 (7 bases). The CDR3 contains 15 residues. Trimming left V 3 bases short and J 4 bases short, with 15 bases between. Germline CDR1 is SGHRS and CDR2 is YFSETQ. The CDR3 nucleotides are TGCGCCAGCAGCTGGAGCGGAGGGGGCGCAGATACGCAGTATTTT. Its translation is CASSWSGGGADTQYF.

V and J are TRBV7-8 and TRBJ1-1, with D unresolved. This CDR3 is built from 14 residues. Germline V gene sequence: CDR1 SGHVS, CDR2 FQNEAQ. V lost 0 bases and J 4 bases, leaving 9 bases between the germline ends. CDR3 nucleotides: TGTGCCAGCAGCTTAGCGTTGGGTACCACTGAAGCTTTCTTT. Its protein product is CASSLALGTTEAFF.

This sequence joins TRBV28 and TRBJ1-2; perhaps TRBD1 as D (5 bases). The CDR3 has 13 residues. CDR1 and CDR2 (germline): MDHEN, SYDVKM. V shed 5 bases and J shed 6 bases, with 13 bases lying between them. CDR3 amino acids: CASSGGGGDGYTF. CDR3 nucleotides: TGTGCCAGCAGTGGGGGGGGAGGGGATGGCTACACCTTC.

The rearrangement uses TRBV7-8 and TRBJ1-6; D not certain. In germline, CDR1 is SGHVS, CDR2 FQNEAQ. The CDR3 consists of 14 residues. The V and J ends lost 1 base and 10 bases respectively, with 11 bases between them. The CDR3: CASSLVTPGSPLHF. The CDR3 DNA reads as TGTGCCAGCAGCTTAGTAACTCCTGGGTCACCCCTCCACTTT.

The chain joins TRBV5-6 to TRBJ2-5; D is unresolved. This CDR3 region has 14 residues. The V and J ends lost 4 bases and 1 base respectively, with 11 bases between them. Germline V gives CDR1 SGHDT, CDR2 YYEEEE. Written as DNA, the CDR3 is TGTGCCAGCAGCGGGGTAGCAGTCCAAGAGACCCAGTACTTC. Translation gives CASSGVAVQETQYF.

The chain recombines TRBV7-2 with TRBJ2-7, with unresolved D. The CDR3 spans 14 residues. Deletions cut 2 bases from V and 1 base from J, with 9 bases between. Germline values: CDR1 SGHTA, CDR2 FQGNSA. The CDR3 here is CASSLQKASYEQYF. The CDR3 DNA follows: TGTGCCAGCAGCTTACAAAAGGCTTCCTACGAGCAGTACTTC.

The chain uses TRBV6-6 and TRBJ1-4; TRBD1 aligns across 11 bases. This CDR3 has 16 residues. V trimming: 0 bases; J trimming: 5 bases; junction bases outside the gene matches: 2. CDR1 is MNHNY, CDR2 SVGAGI, per germline (reference sequence). The CDR3 loop reads CASSYSDRGLNEKLFF. As DNA, the CDR3 is TGTGCCAGCAGTTACTCGGACAGGGGGCTGAATGAAAAACTGTTTTTT.

The rearrangement links TRBV18 to TRBJ2-2; 9 positions match TRBD2. Germline CDR1 is KGHSH and CDR2 is LQKENI. The CDR3 covers 18 residues. The junction had 7 bases not matched to a gene; V was cut back by 0 bases and J by 2 bases. The CDR3 region is CASSPPTSGPLNTGELFF. DNA for the CDR3: TGTGCCAGCTCACCACCAACTAGCGGGCCCCTCAACACCGGGGAGCTGTTTTTT.

The rearrangement uses TRBV6-1 and TRBJ2-7, with 7 positions matching TRBD1. This CDR3 contains 14 residues. Looked up from germline, CDR1 is MNHNS and CDR2 is SASEGT. The junction had 5 bases not matched to a gene; V was cut back by 4 bases and J by 2 bases. CDR3 DNA sequence: TGTGCCAGCAGTGTTGGGGGACAGCCCTACGAGCAGTACTTC. Translating gives CASSVGGQPYEQYF.

This chain links TRBV19 with TRBJ2-1, with D unresolved. This CDR3 region has 13 residues. The germline CDR1 and CDR2 sequences are LNHDA and SQIVND (reference sequence). Between the trimmed V and J ends, which lost 3 bases and 7 bases, there was a span of 10 bases. CDR3 DNA sequence: TGTGCCAGTAGTATTAGAGAGGCGAATGAGCAGTTCTTC. It is translated as CASSIREANEQFF.

The chain couples TRBV6-6 to TRBJ1-1; D might be TRBD1 (5 bases). CDR1 is MNHNY, CDR2 SVGAGI, per germline (reference sequence). The length of the CDR3 is 13 residues. V lost 3 bases, J lost 6 bases, and 11 bases lay in between. CDR3 sequence (DNA): TGTGCCAGCAGTTATCAGGGCGCCCCTGAAGCTTTCTTT. This gives the protein CASSYQGAPEAFF.

The DNA for the CDR3 is TGTGCCAGCAGCTTCGGGAAGGGAGCCTATAATTCACCCCTCCACTTT. It yields the protein CASSFGKGAYNSPLHF. The gene calls are TRBV11-2 and TRBJ1-6; D unresolved. V gave up 3 bases and J gave up 2 bases, with 11 bases separating them. Germline CDR1 and CDR2: SGHAT and FQNNGV. The CDR3 is 16 amino acids.

The genes are TRBV30 and TRBJ2-3, with unresolved D. V lost 2 bases, J lost 4 bases, and 19 bases lay in between. The CDR3 runs to 16 residues. Germline-derived CDR1 and CDR2 are GTSNPN and SVGIG (reference sequence). The chain's CDR3 is CAWSSPPAFQADTQYF. The CDR3 nucleotides read TGTGCCTGGAGTTCCCCCCCCGCGTTTCAAGCAGATACGCAGTATTTT.

Regarding this clone: An end of the junction differs from the germline gene, which may be a read error. The CDR3 DNA follows: TGTGCTAGCAGCTTAGTCGGCGAGACTGAGCAGTTCTTC. Its translation: CASSLVGETEQFF. This chain connects TRBV7-7 to TRBJ2-1; D ambiguous. Germline V gives CDR1 SSHAT, CDR2 FNYEAQ (reference sequence). The CDR3 contains 13 residues.

The V gene is TRBV7-9, the J gene TRBJ2-3; D is unresolved. Trimming took 5 bases from V and 3 from J, leaving 15 bases between them. Germline V gene data show CDR1 as SEHNR and CDR2 as FQNEAQ (reference sequence). The CDR3 length is 15 residues. The CDR3 nucleotides are TGTGCCAGCAGCCTCAACAGAGGCGCGACAGATACGCAGTATTTT. It translates to CASSLNRGATDTQYF. The whole variable domain, remainder taken from reference TRBV7-9 and TRBJ2-3, is DTGVSQNPRHKITKRGQNVTFRCDPISEHNRLYWYRQTLGQGPEFLTYFQNEAQLEKSRLLSDRFSAERPKGSFSTLEIQRTEQGDSAMYLCASSLNRGATDTQYFGPGTRLTVL.

The chain employs TRBV18 and TRBJ1-2; possibly TRBD1 for D (6 bases). Germline CDR1 reads KGHSH; CDR2 reads LQKENI. There are 17 residues in the CDR3. Trimming took off 3 bases at V and 3 bases at J, with 20 bases between the two ends. The CDR3 region has the DNA TGTGCCAGCTCACCCCGGCAGGGGAGTAGCAAATACTATGGCTACACCTTC. Protein: CASSPRQGSSKYYGYTF.

The chain has TRBV5-6 and TRBJ1-3; D gene uncertain. V lost 0 bases and J 4 bases, leaving 14 bases between the germline ends. Germline loops: CDR1 SGHDT, CDR2 YYEEEE. The CDR3 runs 16 residues. The CDR3 loop reads CASSLETASGGNTIYF. CDR3 DNA: TGTGCCAGCAGCTTGGAAACGGCCAGCGGCGGAAACACCATATATTTT.

This chain links TRBV4-3 with TRBJ1-1; the D gene is possibly TRBD1 (6 bases). Trimming stripped 1 base from V and 5 bases from J, with 11 bases between. Germline V CDR1 and CDR2: LGHNA, YSLEER. The CDR3 is 14 residues long. The CDR3 region has the DNA TGCGCCAGCAGCCAAGTGGGCAGGGGAACTGAAGCTTTCTTT. Its translation: CASSQVGRGTEAFF.

The chain carries TRBV5-6 and TRBJ1-4; 10 bases fit TRBD1. V shed 3 bases and J 7 bases; nucleotides not matched to a gene: 6. Germline lookup yields CDR1 SGHDT and CDR2 YYEEEE. There are 15 residues in the CDR3. CDR3 coding DNA: TGTGCCAGCAGCTCCCCGACAGGGGGCTTTGAAAAACTGTTTTTT. Protein: CASSSPTGGFEKLFF. Looking up the rest from reference TRBV5-6 and TRBJ1-4 gives the full variable domain: DAGVTQSPTHLIKTRGQQVTLRCSPKSGHDTVSWYQQALGQGPQFIFQYYEEEERQRGNFPDRFSGHQFPNYSSELNVNALLLGDSALYLCASSSPTGGFEKLFFGSGTQLSVL.

This chain links TRBV14 with TRBJ2-5; D is unclear. Per the germline V gene, CDR1 is SGHDN and CDR2 is FVKESK. Trimming cost V 0 bases and J 1 base, with 9 bases left between them. This CDR3 spans 15 amino acids. CDR3 sequence reads: CASSQDMGGQETQYF. The CDR3 DNA is TGTGCCAGCAGCCAAGATATGGGCGGCCAAGAGACCCAGTACTTC.

The CDR3 region is CASSSELGENSPLHF. The CDR3 DNA reads as TGTGCCAGCAGCTCGGAACTCGGAGAGAATTCACCCCTCCACTTT. V is TRBV11-1 and J is TRBJ1-6; unclear D gene. Germline CDR1 and CDR2: SGHAT and FQDESV (reference sequence). The CDR3 runs to 15 residues. Trimming shortened V by 4 bases and J by 7 bases, and 14 bases separated the two germline ends. The whole variable domain, remainder taken from reference TRBV11-1 and TRBJ1-6, is EAEVAQSPRYKITEKSQAVAFWCDPISGHATLYWYRQILGQGPELLVQFQDESVVDDSQLPKDRFSAERLKGVDSTLKIQPAELGDSAMYLCASSSELGENSPLHFGNGTRLTVT.